This T cell receptor beta chain stems from a study of radiotherapy plus CTLA-4 blockade in lung cancer. Looking at the study overall: Objective responses emerged in 15% to 20% of patients, and about 30% attained disease control. Study results and caveats: Among reported predictors of response, early blood T cell clone dynamics with interferon-beta performed best. Among blood TCR repertoires after radiotherapy plus ipilimumab, tumor-derived clones expanded.

Patients with chemo-refractory metastatic non-small-cell lung cancer received focal radiation plus CTLA-4 blockade with ipilimumab. Generated by immunoSEQ multiplex PCR, the TCRdb table keeps only in-frame clones and is missing some. The data show around 100,000 clones, 81% seen once. Turning to this clone: Its antigen is not identified.

This specimen consisted of peripheral blood, obtained from a patient treated with radiotherapy plus ipilimumab. This sequence originates from a human donor with non-small cell lung cancer that progressed on radiotherapy plus ipilimumab. Some clones in this sample may be carry-over from other donors' samples.

In DNA, the CDR3 is TGTGCCAGCAGCTTAGGAGGGGCGATGAACACCGGGGAGCTGTTTTTT. Protein: CASSLGGAMNTGELFF. The J gene is TRBJ2-2, the V gene TRBV11-3; D is perhaps TRBD1 or TRBD2 (5 bases each). V lost 1 base and J lost 1, with 10 bases in between. The CDR3 has 16 residues. Germline-derived CDR1 and CDR2 are SGHNT and YENEEA.